Listed below are T cell receptor beta chains from one sample, sequenced in a study of T-cell memory formation after mild COVID-19. TCRdb re-analysed the 5' RACE reads in MiXCR, keeping a single row per CDR3 protein. The profile shows roughly 300,000 distinct CDR3 sequences, about 16% of them singletons. The sample taken for sequencing was PBMCs or a T cell subset sorted from them (not recorded which). These TCRs come from a man between 18 and 29 years old who had mild COVID-19 (a few samples of this study predate the infection). Cell type and time point are not known. Both conserved end residues are part of each CDR3. D genes are given only for firm matches. Size values are once, few and many counts, or a class for expanded clones, and some rows have none.

V gene	J gene	D gene	clone size	CDR3 protein	CDR3 DNA
TRBV4-1	TRBJ1-1	-	-	CASSQSERQIF	TGCGCCAGCAGCCAAAGTGAGCGGCAGATCTTT
TRBV7-2	TRBJ2-7	-	-	CASSQARDSYYEQYF	TGTGCCAGCAGCCAAGCCAGAGACAGCTACTACGAGCAGTACTTC
TRBV10-3	TRBJ2-1	TRBD2	-	CAISELAGYNEQFF	TGTGCCATCAGTGAATTAGCGGGGTACAATGAGCAGTTCTTC
TRBV7-6	TRBJ1-1	-	few	CASSLVAGQTEAFF	TGTGCCAGCAGCTTAGTGGCAGGGCAAACTGAAGCTTTCTTT
TRBV10-3	TRBJ1-6	TRBD1	-	CAISVGQGNNSPLHF	TGTGCCATCAGTGTGGGACAGGGTAATAATTCACCCCTCCACTTT
TRBV6-2/TRBV6-3	TRBJ1-5	-	few	CASSYSTGFGSNQPQHF	TGTGCCAGCAGTTACTCGACGGGGTTCGGTAGCAATCAGCCCCAGCATTTT
TRBV2	TRBJ2-3	-	-	CASGGLAVSTDTQYF	TGTGCCAGCGGGGGATTAGCGGTTAGCACAGATACGCAGTATTTT
TRBV2	TRBJ2-3	-	-	CASREAPDTQYF	TGTGCCAGCAGAGAGGCGCCAGATACGCAGTATTTT
TRBV12-3/TRBV12-4	TRBJ1-4	TRBD1	few	CASSRGSGQGDEKLFF	TGTGCCAGCAGCCGAGGGTCAGGACAGGGGGATGAAAAACTGTTTTTT
TRBV3-1	TRBJ1-5	TRBD1	many	CASSWGQGARQPQHF	TGTGCCAGCAGCTGGGGACAGGGGGCGAGGCAGCCCCAGCATTTT
TRBV7-9	TRBJ2-2	TRBD1	-	CASSPRATGTAANTGELFF	TGTGCCAGCAGCCCCAGGGCGACCGGGACAGCCGCGAACACCGGGGAGCTGTTTTTT
TRBV12-3/TRBV12-4	TRBJ2-1	-	-	CASSPRFYNEQFF	TGTGCCAGCTCCCCCCGCTTTTACAATGAGCAGTTCTTC
TRBV3-1	TRBJ2-2	-	many	CASSPPGDTGELFF	TGTGCCAGCAGCCCCCCAGGGGACACCGGGGAGCTGTTTTTT
TRBV20-1	TRBJ2-5	TRBD2	-	CSAPPRGGQETQYF	TGCAGTGCCCCCCCCCGGGGGGGCCAAGAGACCCAGTACTTC
TRBV3-1	TRBJ2-5	TRBD2	-	CASSQVLAGGPDQETQYF	TGTGCCAGCAGCCAAGTGCTAGCGGGGGGGCCGGACCAAGAGACCCAGTACTTC
TRBV4-3	TRBJ2-4	TRBD1	-	CASSQDRGRGNIQYF	TGCGCCAGCAGCCAAGACAGGGGGCGCGGGAACATTCAGTACTTC
TRBV10-3	TRBJ1-2	TRBD1	-	CAISQQGARGYTF	TGTGCCATCAGTCAACAGGGGGCGCGGGGCTACACCTTC
TRBV4-2	TRBJ1-2	TRBD1	few	CASSQDGTAYGYTF	TGTGCCAGCAGCCAAGACGGGACAGCTTATGGCTACACCTTC
TRBV10-3	TRBJ2-1	-	-	CAIQLGGAGGNEQFF	TGTGCCATTCAATTAGGGGGAGCCGGAGGTAATGAGCAGTTCTTC
TRBV20-1	TRBJ2-5	TRBD2	few	CSARDQAGAYQETQYF	TGCAGTGCTAGAGATCAAGCGGGGGCTTACCAAGAGACCCAGTACTTC
TRBV7-8	TRBJ2-3	-	few	CASSLDFSNTQYF	TGTGCCAGCAGCTTAGACTTCTCGAATACGCAGTATTTT
TRBV10-3	TRBJ2-7	-	-	CAISDVLGEQYF	TGTGCCATCAGTGACGTCCTTGGCGAGCAGTACTTC
TRBV7-8	TRBJ2-1	TRBD2	-	CASSLSSGGDGEQFF	TGTGCCAGCAGCTTGTCTAGCGGGGGGGATGGTGAGCAGTTCTTC